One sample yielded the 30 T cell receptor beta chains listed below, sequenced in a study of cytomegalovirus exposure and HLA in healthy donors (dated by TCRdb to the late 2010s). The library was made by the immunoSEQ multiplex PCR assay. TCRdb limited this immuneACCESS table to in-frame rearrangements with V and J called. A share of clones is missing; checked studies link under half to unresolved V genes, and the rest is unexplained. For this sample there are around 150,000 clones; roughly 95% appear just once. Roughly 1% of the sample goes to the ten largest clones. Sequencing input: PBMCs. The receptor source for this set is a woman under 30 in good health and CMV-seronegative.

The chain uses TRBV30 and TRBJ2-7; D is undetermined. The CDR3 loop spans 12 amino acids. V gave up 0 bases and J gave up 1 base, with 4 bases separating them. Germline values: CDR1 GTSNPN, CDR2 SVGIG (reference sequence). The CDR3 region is CAWSVSSYEQYF. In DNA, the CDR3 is TGTGCCTGGAGTGTATCTTCCTACGAGCAGTACTTC.

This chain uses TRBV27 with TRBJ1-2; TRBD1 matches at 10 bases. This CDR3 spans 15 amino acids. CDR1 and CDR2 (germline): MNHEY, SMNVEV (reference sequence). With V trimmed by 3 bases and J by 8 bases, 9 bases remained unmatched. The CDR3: CASSFHGQGERGYTF. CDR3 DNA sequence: TGTGCCAGCAGTTTCCACGGACAGGGGGAACGGGGCTACACCTTC.

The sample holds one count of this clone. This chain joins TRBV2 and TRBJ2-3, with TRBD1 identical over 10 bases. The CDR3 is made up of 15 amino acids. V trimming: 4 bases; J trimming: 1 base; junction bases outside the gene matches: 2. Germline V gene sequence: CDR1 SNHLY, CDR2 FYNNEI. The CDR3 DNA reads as TGTGCCAGCAGTGCCGGGACAGGGGGCACAGATACGCAGTATTTT. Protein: CASSAGTGGTDTQYF.

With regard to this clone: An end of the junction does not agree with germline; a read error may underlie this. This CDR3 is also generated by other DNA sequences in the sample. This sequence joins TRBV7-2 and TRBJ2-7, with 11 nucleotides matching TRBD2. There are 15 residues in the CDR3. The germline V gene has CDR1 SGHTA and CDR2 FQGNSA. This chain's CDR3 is CASSLASGGFYEQYF. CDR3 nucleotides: TGTGCCAGCAGCCTAGCTAGCGGGGGGTTCTACGAGCAGTACTTC.

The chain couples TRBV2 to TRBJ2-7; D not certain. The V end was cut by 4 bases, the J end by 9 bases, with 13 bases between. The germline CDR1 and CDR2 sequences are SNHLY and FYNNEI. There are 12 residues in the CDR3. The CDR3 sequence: CASSGLVVVQYF. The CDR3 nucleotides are TGTGCCAGCAGTGGGTTAGTTGTTGTGCAGTACTTC.

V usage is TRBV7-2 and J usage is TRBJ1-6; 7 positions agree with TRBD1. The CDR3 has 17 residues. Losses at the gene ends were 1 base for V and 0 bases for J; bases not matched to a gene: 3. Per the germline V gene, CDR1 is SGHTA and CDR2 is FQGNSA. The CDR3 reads CASSLEGASSYNSPLHF. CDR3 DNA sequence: TGTGCCAGCAGCTTAGAGGGGGCGAGCTCCTATAATTCACCCCTCCACTTT.

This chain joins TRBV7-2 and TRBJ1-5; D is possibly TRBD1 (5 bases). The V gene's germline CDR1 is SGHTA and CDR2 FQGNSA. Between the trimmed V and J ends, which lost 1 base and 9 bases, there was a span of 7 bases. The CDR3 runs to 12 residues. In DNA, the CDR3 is TGTGCCAGCAGCTTAGTCGGGGGGCCCCAGCATTTT. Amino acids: CASSLVGGPQHF.

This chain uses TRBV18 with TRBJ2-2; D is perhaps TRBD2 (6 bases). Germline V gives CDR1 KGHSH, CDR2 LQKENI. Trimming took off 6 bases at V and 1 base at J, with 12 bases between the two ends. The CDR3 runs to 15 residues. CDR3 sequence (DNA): TGTGCCAGCTCCCCTGGGGGGATGAACACCGGGGAGCTGTTTTTT. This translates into CASSPGGMNTGELFF.

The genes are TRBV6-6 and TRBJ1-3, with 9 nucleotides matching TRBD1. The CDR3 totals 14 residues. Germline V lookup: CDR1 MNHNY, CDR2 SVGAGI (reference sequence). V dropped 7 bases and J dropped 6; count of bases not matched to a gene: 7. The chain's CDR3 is CASIRTGVENTIYF. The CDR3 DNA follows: TGTGCCAGCATTAGGACAGGGGTTGAAAACACCATATATTTT.

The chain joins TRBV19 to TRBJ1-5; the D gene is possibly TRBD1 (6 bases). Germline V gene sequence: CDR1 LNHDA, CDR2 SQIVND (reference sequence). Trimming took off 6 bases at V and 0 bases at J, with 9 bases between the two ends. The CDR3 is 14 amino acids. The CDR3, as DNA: TGTGCCAGTAGGACCAGGGGTAGCAATCAGCCCCAGCATTTT. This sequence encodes CASRTRGSNQPQHF.

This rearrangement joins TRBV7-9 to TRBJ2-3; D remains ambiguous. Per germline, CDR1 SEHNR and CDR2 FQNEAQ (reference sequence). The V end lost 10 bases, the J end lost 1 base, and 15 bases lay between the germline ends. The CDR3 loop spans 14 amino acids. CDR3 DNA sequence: TGTGCCATCCACGCCCCAACTCGCACAGATACGCAGTATTTT. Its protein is CAIHAPTRTDTQYF.

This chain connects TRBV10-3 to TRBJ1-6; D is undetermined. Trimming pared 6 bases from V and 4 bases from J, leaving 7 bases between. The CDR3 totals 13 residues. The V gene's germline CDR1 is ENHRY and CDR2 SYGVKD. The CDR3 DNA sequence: TGTGCCATCAGCCAGGAATATAATTCACCCCTCCACTTT. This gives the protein CAISQEYNSPLHF.

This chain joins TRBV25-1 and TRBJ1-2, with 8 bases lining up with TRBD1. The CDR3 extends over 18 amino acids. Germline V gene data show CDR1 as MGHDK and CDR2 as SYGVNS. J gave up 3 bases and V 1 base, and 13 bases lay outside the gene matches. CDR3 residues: CASSESLGVRGHDYGYTF. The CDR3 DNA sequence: TGTGCCAGCAGTGAATCATTAGGCGTCAGGGGGCACGACTATGGCTACACCTTC.

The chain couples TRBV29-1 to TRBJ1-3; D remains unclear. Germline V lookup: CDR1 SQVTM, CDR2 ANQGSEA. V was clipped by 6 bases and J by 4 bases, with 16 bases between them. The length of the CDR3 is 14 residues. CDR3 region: CSVSLNQAGNTIYF. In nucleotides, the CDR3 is TGCAGCGTCTCCCTTAACCAAGCAGGAAACACCATATATTTT.

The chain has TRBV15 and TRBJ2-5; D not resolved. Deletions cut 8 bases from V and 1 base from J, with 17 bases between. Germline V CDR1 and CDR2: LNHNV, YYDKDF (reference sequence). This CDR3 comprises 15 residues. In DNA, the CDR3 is TGTGCCACCGGCCCCAGGAACACAATCCAAGAGACCCAGTACTTC. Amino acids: CATGPRNTIQETQYF.

CDR3 sequence reads: CASSQVTGQGFQAFF. The CDR3 DNA sequence: TGTGCCAGCAGCCAAGTAACGGGACAAGGGTTTCAAGCTTTCTTT. The rearrangement uses TRBV4-2 and TRBJ1-1; TRBD1 might be the D (6 bases). V dropped 1 base and J dropped 9 bases, with 18 bases sitting between them. Germline V gene lookup returns CDR1 LGHNA and CDR2 YNFKEQ. The CDR3 sequence is 15 residues long.

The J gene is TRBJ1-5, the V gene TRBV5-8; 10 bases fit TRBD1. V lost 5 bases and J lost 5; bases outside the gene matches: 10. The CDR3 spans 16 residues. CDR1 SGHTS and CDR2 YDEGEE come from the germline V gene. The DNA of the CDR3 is TGTGCCAGCAGTGTTTCTCCGGGACAGGGGTATCAGCCCCAGCATTTT. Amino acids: CASSVSPGQGYQPQHF.

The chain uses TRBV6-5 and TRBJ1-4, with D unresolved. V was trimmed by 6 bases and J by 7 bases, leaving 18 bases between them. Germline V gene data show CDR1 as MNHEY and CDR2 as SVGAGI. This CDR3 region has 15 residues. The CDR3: CASSRGPGGGEKLFF. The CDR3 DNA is TGTGCCAGCAGCCGAGGGCCAGGAGGTGGTGAAAAACTGTTTTTT.

CDR3 sequence reads: CASSDSGRVNTEAFF. For the CDR3, the DNA is TGTGCCAGCAGTGACTCGGGCAGGGTGAACACTGAAGCTTTCTTT. J is TRBJ1-1 and V is TRBV6-4, with a possible D match to TRBD1 (5 bases). The germline V and J ends were trimmed by 0 bases and 0 bases, with 8 bases remaining between them. The germline V gene has CDR1 MRHNA and CDR2 SNTAGT. The CDR3 is 15 residues long.

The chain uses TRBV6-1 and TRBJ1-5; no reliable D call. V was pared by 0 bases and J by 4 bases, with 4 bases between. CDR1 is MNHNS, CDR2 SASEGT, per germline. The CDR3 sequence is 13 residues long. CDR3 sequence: CASSEAGNQPQHF. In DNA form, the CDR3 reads TGTGCCAGCAGTGAAGCCGGGAATCAGCCCCAGCATTTT.

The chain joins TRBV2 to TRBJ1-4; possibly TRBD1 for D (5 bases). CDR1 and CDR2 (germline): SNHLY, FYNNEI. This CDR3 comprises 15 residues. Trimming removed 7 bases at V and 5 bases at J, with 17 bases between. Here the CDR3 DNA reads TGTGCCAGCACCGGGGCGGGGAAGATCAATGAAAAACTGTTTTTT. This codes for CASTGAGKINEKLFF.

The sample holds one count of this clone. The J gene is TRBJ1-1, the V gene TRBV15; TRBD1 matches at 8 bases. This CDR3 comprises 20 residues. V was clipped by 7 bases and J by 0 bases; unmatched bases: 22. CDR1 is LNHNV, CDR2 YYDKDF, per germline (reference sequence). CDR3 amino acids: CATNVGEAGGDHGLNTEAFF. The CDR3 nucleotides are TGTGCCACCAACGTTGGGGAGGCAGGGGGCGACCACGGATTGAACACTGAAGCTTTCTTT.

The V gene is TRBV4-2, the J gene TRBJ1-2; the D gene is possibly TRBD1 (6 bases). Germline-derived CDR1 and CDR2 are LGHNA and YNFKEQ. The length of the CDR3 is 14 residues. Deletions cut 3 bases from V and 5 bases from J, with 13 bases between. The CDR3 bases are TGTGCCAGCAGCCACCCGGACAGCAGTTATGGCTACACCTTC. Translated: CASSHPDSSYGYTF.

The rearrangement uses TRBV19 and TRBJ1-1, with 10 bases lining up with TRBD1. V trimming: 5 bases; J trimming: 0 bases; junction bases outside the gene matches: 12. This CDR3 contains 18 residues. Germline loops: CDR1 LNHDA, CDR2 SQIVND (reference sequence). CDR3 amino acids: CASSAPRGTGDMNTEAFF. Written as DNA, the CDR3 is TGTGCCAGTAGTGCCCCCCGTGGGACAGGGGACATGAACACTGAAGCTTTCTTT.

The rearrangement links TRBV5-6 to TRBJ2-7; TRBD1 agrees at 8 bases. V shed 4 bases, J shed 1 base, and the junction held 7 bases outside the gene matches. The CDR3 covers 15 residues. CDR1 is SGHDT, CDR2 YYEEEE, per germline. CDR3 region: CASSGRDRSSYEQYF. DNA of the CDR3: TGTGCCAGCAGCGGCCGGGACAGGTCTTCCTACGAGCAGTACTTC.

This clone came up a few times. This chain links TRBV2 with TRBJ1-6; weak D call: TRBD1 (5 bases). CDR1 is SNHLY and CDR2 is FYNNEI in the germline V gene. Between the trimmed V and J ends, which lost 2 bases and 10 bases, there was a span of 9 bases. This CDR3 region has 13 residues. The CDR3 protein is CASSEQGGSPLHF. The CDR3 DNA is TGTGCCAGCAGTGAACAGGGTGGGTCACCCCTCCACTTT.

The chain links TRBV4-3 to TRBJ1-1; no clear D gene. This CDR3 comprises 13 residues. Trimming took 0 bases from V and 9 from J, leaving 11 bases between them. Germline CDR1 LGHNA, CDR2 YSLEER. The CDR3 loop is CASSQDSSVQAFF. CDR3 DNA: TGCGCCAGCAGCCAAGATTCGTCAGTTCAAGCTTTCTTT.

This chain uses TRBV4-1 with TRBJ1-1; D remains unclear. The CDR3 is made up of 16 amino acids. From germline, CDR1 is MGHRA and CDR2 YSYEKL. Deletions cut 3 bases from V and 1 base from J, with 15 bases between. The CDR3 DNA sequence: TGCGCCAGCAGCCACGCTCACGGGGAAAAGAACACTGAAGCTTTCTTT. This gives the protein CASSHAHGEKNTEAFF.

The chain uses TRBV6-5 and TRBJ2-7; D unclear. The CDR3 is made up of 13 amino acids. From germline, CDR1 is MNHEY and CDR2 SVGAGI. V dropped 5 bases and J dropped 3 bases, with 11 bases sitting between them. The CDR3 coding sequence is TGTGCCAGCAGTACGACACGGAACTACGAGCAGTACTTC. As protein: CASSTTRNYEQYF.

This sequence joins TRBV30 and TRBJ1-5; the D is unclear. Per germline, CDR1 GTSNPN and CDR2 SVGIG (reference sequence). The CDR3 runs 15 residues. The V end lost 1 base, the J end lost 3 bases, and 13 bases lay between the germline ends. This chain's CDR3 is CAWSGAGGNNQPQHF. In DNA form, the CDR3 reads TGTGCCTGGAGTGGAGCAGGAGGTAACAATCAGCCCCAGCATTTT.